The rows below give T cell receptor beta chains drawn from one sample of a study of OX40 agonist ivuxolimab in advanced cancers. Measured with immunoSEQ multiplex PCR; TCRdb has only the in-frame clones, and not every one. Of around 66,000 clones listed, roughly 80% are singletons. The material was CD4+ or CD8+ T cells sorted from blood, obtained in a trial of the OX40 agonist ivuxolimab. The receptors were sampled from an adult with an advanced solid tumor such as melanoma, head and neck, liver or kidney cancer. CDR3s include the opening cysteine and the closing phenylalanine or tryptophan. The D gene is left open where the match is weak. Clone size is shown for a subset of rows, as once, few, many or a class of expanded clone.

size: once
V: TRBV6-6
J: TRBJ1-2
D: TRBD1
DNA: TGTGCCAGCAGTCCTAGGGCGGGACAGGAATACTATGGCTACACCTTC
CDR3: CASSPRAGQEYYGYTF

size: NA
V: TRBV7-9
J: TRBJ1-6
D: NA
DNA: TGTGCCAGCAGCCCAGGACGGTGGGGATCACCCCTCCACTTT
CDR3: CASSPGRWGSPLHF

size: NA
V: TRBV21-1
J: TRBJ1-6
D: NA
DNA: TGTGCCAGCAGCAAAGATCGGCCCAGAAATTCACCCCTCCACTTT
CDR3: CASSKDRPRNSPLHF

size: NA
V: TRBV5-6
J: TRBJ1-4
D: TRBD1
DNA: TGTGCCAGCAGCTATGCCGGGACAGAGAATGAAGAACTGTTTTTT
CDR3: CASSYAGTENEELFF

size: NA
V: TRBV2
J: TRBJ2-1
D: TRBD2
DNA: TGTGCCAGCAGTCGGGGGGAAGGACGTGGGCAGTTCTTC
CDR3: CASSRGEGRGQFF

size: few
V: TRBV2
J: TRBJ2-7
D: TRBD2
DNA: TGTGCCAGCAGATGGGGGACTGACTCGCGACTAGCGGGGGTCGGCGAGCAGTACTTC
CDR3: CASRWGTDSRLAGVGEQYF

size: NA
V: TRBV4-3
J: TRBJ2-6
D: TRBD1
DNA: TGCGCCAGCAGCTCTCGATACGGACAGGGGGCGCTAGGGGCCAACGTCCTGACTTTC
CDR3: CASSSRYGQGALGANVLTF

size: NA
V: TRBV7-2
J: TRBJ1-5
D: NA
DNA: TGTGCCAGCAGCTTAGGAGGGAGGGGTAGCAATCAGCCCCAGCATTTT
CDR3: CASSLGGRGSNQPQHF

size: NA
V: TRBV28
J: TRBJ2-2
D: TRBD1
DNA: TGTGCCAGCCGACAGGGGCTTTACACCGGGGAGCTGTTTTTT
CDR3: CASRQGLYTGELFF

size: once
V: TRBV4-1
J: TRBJ2-2
D: NA
DNA: TGCGCCAGCAGCCAAGTCCTGAACACCGGGGAGCTGTTTTTT
CDR3: CASSQVLNTGELFF

size: NA
V: TRBV7-2
J: TRBJ1-5
D: NA
DNA: TGTGCCAGCGGAACAGGTCGGAGGCAGCCCCAGCATTTT
CDR3: CASGTGRRQPQHF

size: NA
V: TRBV6-5
J: TRBJ1-1
D: NA
DNA: TGTGCCAGCAGCGACCCTGACAGCGAAGCTTTCTTT
CDR3: CASSDPDSEAFF

size: NA
V: TRBV5-1
J: TRBJ2-3
D: NA
DNA: NA
CDR3: CASSFGNGGSTDTQYF

size: once
V: TRBV28
J: TRBJ1-6
D: NA
DNA: TGTGCCAGCGCGGAGATCTATTCACCCCTCCACTTT
CDR3: CASAEIYSPLHF

size: NA
V: TRBV6-6
J: TRBJ1-6
D: TRBD1
DNA: TGTGCCAGCAATCGCGGCGGGACAGGGCCTTCACCCCTCCACTTT
CDR3: CASNRGGTGPSPLHF

size: NA
V: TRBV6-5
J: TRBJ1-2
D: NA
DNA: TGTGCCAGCAGTTACTCGGTGACGGAACACTATGGCTACACCTTC
CDR3: CASSYSVTEHYGYTF

size: NA
V: TRBV6-5
J: TRBJ2-7
D: NA
DNA: TGTGCCAGCAGTTATGTAAGGGGATCCGAGCAGTACTTC
CDR3: CASSYVRGSEQYF

size: NA
V: TRBV5-6
J: TRBJ2-1
D: TRBD1
DNA: TGTGCCAGCAGAGGGACAGGGGAGCACAATGAGCAGTTCTTC
CDR3: CASRGTGEHNEQFF

size: few
V: TRBV9
J: TRBJ1-2
D: NA
DNA: TGTGCCAGCAGCGTAGGGTGGGTCGAGGGGAACCCGCGATACTATGGCTACACCTTC
CDR3: CASSVGWVEGNPRYYGYTF

size: NA
V: TRBV18
J: TRBJ1-4
D: NA
DNA: TGTGCCAGCTCACCGTCGGGTCAGGAGAAGAAAAAACTGTTTTTT
CDR3: CASSPSGQEKKKLFF

size: NA
V: TRBV4-1
J: TRBJ2-3
D: NA
DNA: TGCGCCAGCAGCCAAGTGCCCCATACGGTTCGAGTAGAAGATACGCAGTATTTT
CDR3: CASSQVPHTVRVEDTQYF

size: once
V: TRBV5-1
J: TRBJ1-1
D: NA
DNA: TGCGCCAGCAGCACAGGGAGTAACACTGAAGCTTTCTTT
CDR3: CASSTGSNTEAFF

size: once
V: TRBV7-2
J: TRBJ2-7
D: TRBD2
DNA: TGTGCCAGCAGCCAGTCGACTAGCAGCCCGCACGAGCAGTACTTC
CDR3: CASSQSTSSPHEQYF

size: NA
V: TRBV5-1
J: TRBJ1-1
D: NA
DNA: TGCGCCAGCAGCCTTTGGGGGGTGAACACTGAAGCTTTCTTT
CDR3: CASSLWGVNTEAFF

size: NA
V: TRBV4-2
J: TRBJ2-1
D: NA
DNA: TGTGCCAGCAGCCAAGATCAGTTCTCTTTCCGGGACCTAGGTGACAATGAGCAGTTCTTC
CDR3: CASSQDQFSFRDLGDNEQFF

size: NA
V: TRBV30
J: TRBJ1-5
D: NA
DNA: TGTGCCTGGAGTACCGGGGCAGGCAATCAGCCCCAGCATTTT
CDR3: CAWSTGAGNQPQHF

size: NA
V: TRBV19
J: TRBJ1-1
D: TRBD1
DNA: TGTGCCAGTAGTGCGGACAGGGAAACTGAAGCTTTCTTT
CDR3: CASSADRETEAFF

size: NA
V: TRBV30
J: TRBJ1-1
D: NA
DNA: TGTGCCTGGGTCCTGGAAGGGGGAGTCACTGAAGCTTTCTTT
CDR3: CAWVLEGGVTEAFF

size: NA
V: TRBV4-1
J: TRBJ1-4
D: NA
DNA: TGCGCCAGCAGCCAAGGACAGACTGCAACTAATGAAAAACTGTTTTTT
CDR3: CASSQGQTATNEKLFF

size: NA
V: TRBV6-5
J: TRBJ1-2
D: NA
DNA: TGTGCCAGCAGTTACCAAGCAGGGACTCCCTATGGCTACACCTTC
CDR3: CASSYQAGTPYGYTF

size: NA
V: TRBV28
J: TRBJ1-3
D: NA
DNA: TGTGCCAGCAGCTGGGGCCCCCTTTGGGGGGATGGAAACACCATATATTTT
CDR3: CASSWGPLWGDGNTIYF

size: NA
V: TRBV18
J: TRBJ2-1
D: NA
DNA: TGTGCCAGCTCACCTACAGCGTACAATGAGCAGTTCTTC
CDR3: CASSPTAYNEQFF

size: once
V: TRBV11-3
J: TRBJ2-1
D: TRBD2
DNA: TGTGCCAGCAGCCTAGAAGGGACTAGCGGGGTACACAATGAGCAGTTCTTC
CDR3: CASSLEGTSGVHNEQFF

size: NA
V: TRBV2
J: TRBJ1-1
D: TRBD1
DNA: TGTGCCAGCAGTGGTTCGCCGACAGGGGGCATTGAAGCTTTCTTT
CDR3: CASSGSPTGGIEAFF

size: NA
V: TRBV10-3
J: TRBJ1-3
D: NA
DNA: TGTGCCTCGAGAGGGGGGACAAGTGGAAACACCATATATTTT
CDR3: CASRGGTSGNTIYF

size: NA
V: TRBV7-9
J: TRBJ1-4
D: NA
DNA: TGTGCCAGCAGACCGGCCCCTAATGAAAAACTGTTTTTT
CDR3: CASRPAPNEKLFF

size: NA
V: TRBV2
J: TRBJ2-5
D: TRBD1
DNA: TGTGCCAGCAGAGGGGGACAGGGAAATCAAGAGACCCAGTACTTC
CDR3: CASRGGQGNQETQYF

size: NA
V: TRBV6-1
J: TRBJ1-2
D: NA
DNA: TGTGCCAGCACCGAAAGGAGCGGCTACACCTTC
CDR3: CASTERSGYTF

size: NA
V: TRBV5-1
J: TRBJ1-1
D: TRBD1
DNA: TGCGCCAGCAGCTGGACCCGGACAGGTCCTTACACTGAAGCTTTCTTT
CDR3: CASSWTRTGPYTEAFF

size: NA
V: TRBV27
J: TRBJ1-6
D: NA
DNA: TGTGCCAGCAGGCCCACAGGGAATTATAATTCACCCCTCCACTTT
CDR3: CASRPTGNYNSPLHF

size: NA
V: TRBV7-3
J: TRBJ2-5
D: NA
DNA: TGTGCCAGCAGCGGACCCAAGTTGGGGACCGTGGGAAAGACCCAGTACTTC
CDR3: CASSGPKLGTVGKTQYF

size: NA
V: TRBV19
J: TRBJ2-7
D: NA
DNA: TGTGCCAGTAGCAACGATCTGTACGAGCAGTACTTC
CDR3: CASSNDLYEQYF

size: NA
V: TRBV5-1
J: TRBJ2-5
D: TRBD1
DNA: TGCGCCAGCAGCCCGACAGGGTCCCAAGAGACCCAGTACTTC
CDR3: CASSPTGSQETQYF

size: few
V: TRBV28
J: TRBJ1-5
D: TRBD1
DNA: TGTGCCAGCAGCCCAGACAGGGACCAGCCCCAGCATTTT
CDR3: CASSPDRDQPQHF

size: NA
V: TRBV6-5
J: TRBJ1-2
D: TRBD1
DNA: TGTGCCAGCAGCCCCTCGGGACAGGGGAAAGGCTACACCTTC
CDR3: CASSPSGQGKGYTF

size: NA
V: TRBV7-6
J: TRBJ2-1
D: TRBD2
DNA: TGTGCCAGCAGCTATCGGACTAGCGGGAGATTATACAATGAGCAGTTCTTC
CDR3: CASSYRTSGRLYNEQFF

size: NA
V: TRBV9
J: TRBJ1-6
D: NA
DNA: TGTGCCAGCAGCGTAGAACCCCTGACACCCCTCCACTTT
CDR3: CASSVEPLTPLHF

size: NA
V: TRBV6-1
J: TRBJ2-4
D: TRBD1
DNA: TGTGCCAGCAGCGAAAAACAGGGGGCGGGATCGGACATTCAGTACTTC
CDR3: CASSEKQGAGSDIQYF

size: once
V: TRBV19
J: TRBJ1-1
D: TRBD1
DNA: TGTGCCAGTAGCCAAAAGGGGACAGGGAACACTGAAGCTTTCTTT
CDR3: CASSQKGTGNTEAFF

size: NA
V: TRBV27
J: TRBJ2-1
D: TRBD2
DNA: TGTGCCAGCAGCTCGCCTAGCGGGACCTACAATGAGCAGTTCTTC
CDR3: CASSSPSGTYNEQFF

size: NA
V: TRBV12-5
J: TRBJ2-3
D: NA
DNA: TGTGCTAGTGGTACCCTCGACGACACAGATACGCAGTATTTT
CDR3: CASGTLDDTDTQYF

size: NA
V: TRBV2
J: TRBJ1-5
D: NA
DNA: TGTGCCAGCAGTCTTCTAGCGGTCGGAGGGAATCAGCCCCAGCATTTT
CDR3: CASSLLAVGGNQPQHF

size: NA
V: TRBV27
J: TRBJ2-5
D: NA
DNA: TGTGCCAGCAGACCAAGCCTCCTCCAAGAGACCCAGTACTTC
CDR3: CASRPSLLQETQYF